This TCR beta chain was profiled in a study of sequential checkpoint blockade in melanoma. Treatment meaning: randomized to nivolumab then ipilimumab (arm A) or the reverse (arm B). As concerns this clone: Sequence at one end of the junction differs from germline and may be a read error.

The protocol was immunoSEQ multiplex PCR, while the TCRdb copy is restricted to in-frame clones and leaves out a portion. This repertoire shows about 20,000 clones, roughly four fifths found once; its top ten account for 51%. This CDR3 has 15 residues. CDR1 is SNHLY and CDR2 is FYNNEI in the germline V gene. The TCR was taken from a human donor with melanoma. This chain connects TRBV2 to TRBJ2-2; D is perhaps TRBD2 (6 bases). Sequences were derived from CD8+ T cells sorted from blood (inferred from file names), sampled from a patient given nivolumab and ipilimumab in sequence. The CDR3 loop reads CARRKRARGTEELFF. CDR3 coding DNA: TGTGCCAGAAGAAAGCGGGCAAGGGGAACCGAGGAGCTGTTTTTT.